A single sample is the source of the 8 T cell receptor beta chains below, sequenced in a study of OX40 agonist ivuxolimab in advanced cancers. The library was produced with the immunoSEQ multiplex PCR assay. Entries here come from immuneACCESS through TCRdb and include only in-frame sequences with V and J called. Some clones fail to appear in such tables; in the studies checked, an unresolved V gene covers under half of the shortfall, and the cause of the remainder is unknown. The sample data list about 76,000 clones, and approximately 85% of these were observed just once. Roughly 0.61% of the sample is taken by the ten largest. The sample in question was CD4+ or CD8+ T cells sorted from blood, obtained in a trial of the OX40 agonist ivuxolimab. The receptor source for this set is an adult with an advanced solid tumor such as melanoma, head and neck, liver or kidney cancer.

Here the CDR3 DNA reads TGTGCCAGCAGCTTAAGCGGGGGACCTGTACGGTTCGAGCAGTACTTC. Amino acid sequence: CASSLSGGPVRFEQYF. This chain connects TRBV7-2 to TRBJ2-7; 8 bases match TRBD2. The V segment lost 2 bases and the J segment 6 bases; nucleotides outside the gene matches: 12. This CDR3 is built from 16 residues. Germline V gene data show CDR1 as SGHTA and CDR2 as FQGNSA. The entire variable domain, with the rest obtained from reference TRBV7-2 and TRBJ2-7, is as follows: GAGVSQSPSNKVTEKGKDVELRCDPISGHTALYWYRQSLGQGLEFLIYFQGNSAPDKSGLPSDRFSAERTGGSVSTLTIQRTQQEDSAVYLCASSLSGGPVRFEQYFGPGTRLTVT.

This clone was seen only a few times. This chain links TRBV7-9 with TRBJ1-1; D unclear. This CDR3 is built from 13 residues. The germline CDR1 and CDR2 sequences are SEHNR and FQNEAQ (reference sequence). V lost 6 bases and J 1 base, leaving 9 bases between the germline ends. This chain's CDR3 is CASSPRRNTEAFF. CDR3 nucleotides: TGTGCCAGCAGTCCACGGAGGAACACTGAAGCTTTCTTT.

CDR3 region: CSARMGGGYTF. In nucleotides, the CDR3 is TGCAGTGCTAGGATGGGGGGCGGCTACACCTTC. The chain employs TRBV20-1 and TRBJ1-2; D perhaps matches TRBD1 (6 bases). The length of the CDR3 is 11 residues. Trimming took 3 bases from V and 8 from J, leaving 10 bases between them. CDR1 is DFQATT, CDR2 SNEGSKA, per germline (reference sequence).

The V call is TRBV5-1, the J call TRBJ2-2, with D perhaps TRBD1 (5 bases). V was cut by 5 bases and J by 6 bases, with 17 bases left in between. CDR3 size: 15 residues. Germline V gene sequence: CDR1 SGHRS, CDR2 YFSETQ. The CDR3 here is CASSFQGAEAGELFF. CDR3 DNA: TGCGCCAGCAGTTTCCAGGGCGCTGAGGCCGGGGAGCTGTTTTTT.

This rearrangement joins TRBV2 to TRBJ1-6; D is unclear. Deletions cut 8 bases from V and 2 bases from J, with 19 bases between. Germline assignment: CDR1 SNHLY and CDR2 FYNNEI. This CDR3 has 17 residues. CDR3 loop: CASRRDIAFTYNSPLHF. The DNA of the CDR3 is TGTGCCAGCCGACGTGACATTGCGTTCACCTATAATTCACCCCTCCACTTT.

This clone was seen a few times. The J gene is TRBJ1-2, the V gene TRBV5-1; no clear D gene. The CDR3 runs 12 residues. V was cut by 4 bases and J by 3 bases, with 7 bases left in between. The germline CDR1 and CDR2 sequences are SGHRS and YFSETQ. Here the CDR3 DNA reads TGCGCCAGCAGCGCGACGGACTATGGCTACACCTTC. Its translation is CASSATDYGYTF.

This clone was observed a few times. The V and J genes are TRBV7-6 and TRBJ1-1, with 7 bases matching TRBD1. Germline V gives CDR1 SGHVS, CDR2 FNYEAQ. V trimming: 6 bases; J trimming: 5 bases; junction bases outside the gene matches: 9. The CDR3 covers 14 residues. CDR3 sequence reads: CASSSRTGGTEAFF. The CDR3 DNA follows: TGTGCCAGCAGTTCAAGGACAGGCGGGACTGAAGCTTTCTTT.

The chain carries TRBV7-2 and TRBJ2-5; 7 nucleotides line up with TRBD1. Germline V gene data show CDR1 as SGHTA and CDR2 as FQGNSA. V trimming: 5 bases; J trimming: 4 bases; junction bases outside the gene matches: 4. The CDR3 consists of 13 residues. The CDR3 DNA sequence: TGTGCCAGCAGCGGGACAGTCATAGAGACCCAGTACTTC. This codes for CASSGTVIETQYF.